This TCR beta chain comes out of a study of cytomegalovirus exposure and HLA in healthy donors. TCRdb keeps only in-frame clones here, not all; method: immunoSEQ multiplex PCR. In the table there are approximately 70,000 clones, over 90% of which are singletons. Germline loops: CDR1 SGDLS, CDR2 YYNGEE. V shed 2 bases and J 7 bases; nucleotides not matched to a gene: 16. This CDR3 is built from 18 residues. The receptor was isolated from a woman aged 18-30 years in good health and CMV-seronegative. The V and J genes are TRBV9 and TRBJ2-1; the match to TRBD2 covers 9 bases. Material for sequencing was PBMCs. The CDR3 loop is CASSVYHGTSSSLNEQFF. The CDR3, as DNA: TGTGCCAGCAGCGTTTACCACGGGACTAGCTCGAGCCTTAATGAGCAGTTCTTC.